Shown below are 3 T cell receptor beta chains from a single sample sequenced in a study of T cell repertoires in cytomegalovirus infection. TCRdb re-derived calls from the reads in MiXCR, one entry per CDR3 protein. The sample has 290,000 or so distinct CDR3 sequences; about 8.8% are singletons. Sequenced material: PBMCs. The origin of the receptors is a human donor in good health (CMV status not recorded). Some clones in this sample may be carry-over from other donors' samples.

This clonotype has at least ten counts. The genes are TRBV7-2 and TRBJ2-6; unclear D gene. The germline V gene encodes CDR1 SGHTA and CDR2 FQGNSA. V dropped 4 bases and J dropped 2 bases, with 9 bases sitting between them. CDR3 length equals 15 residues. This CDR3 reads CASSWDGTGANVLTF. For the CDR3, the DNA is TGTGCCAGCAGCTGGGATGGTACTGGGGCCAACGTCCTGACTTTC.

In its sample, this clonotype was seen many times. This chain links TRBV7-2 with TRBJ2-1, with TRBD2 matching over 9 bases. CDR3 size: 15 residues. V trimming: 4 bases; J trimming: 10 bases; junction bases outside the gene matches: 11. Per germline, CDR1 SGHTA and CDR2 FQGNSA. The CDR3 DNA reads TGTGCCAGCAGCTCCCGGAGTAGCGGGGGAGGAGAGCAGTTCTTC. Its protein is CASSSRSSGGGEQFF. The whole variable domain, remainder taken from reference TRBV7-2 and TRBJ2-1, is GAGVSQSPSNKVTEKGKDVELRCDPISGHTALYWYRQSLGQGLEFLIYFQGNSAPDKSGLPSDRFSAERTGGSVSTLTIQRTQQEDSAVYLCASSSRSSGGGEQFFGPGTRLTVL.

The chain links TRBV20-1 to TRBJ2-7; either TRBD1 or TRBD2 may fit D (5 bases each). V dropped 1 base and J dropped 4 bases, with 11 bases sitting between them. CDR3 length equals 13 residues. Germline V gene lookup returns CDR1 DFQATT and CDR2 SNEGSKA (reference sequence). The CDR3 region is CSARVEGSYEQYF. The DNA for the CDR3 is TGCAGTGCTAGAGTCGAGGGGAGTTACGAGCAGTACTTC.